This TCR beta chain was found in a study of blood T cell repertoires in COVID-19. The wider study: COVID-19 samples from acute and convalescent phases originated in the United States, Italy and Spain. Sources were T cells, B-cell-depleted T cells, or PBMCs; the material itself was cDNA or gDNA.

Seattle patient enrollment occurred during active infection, with longitudinal follow-up thereafter. Authors' processing steps: Estimates of nucleated cell counts were drawn from the amplification of reference gene primers. Data came from immunoSEQ multiplex PCR; TCRdb stores just in-frame clones and leaves some out. That table supplies the V and J calls and clone size; D and trimming were determined from the DNA. The table shows almost 350,000 clones, with around nine tenths occurring only once. Sequencing was performed on peripheral blood. The sequence came from an older woman with COVID-19, enrolled during active disease.

The chain's CDR3 is CASSFGLVGNEQFF. In nucleotides, the CDR3 is TGCGCCAGCAGCTTTGGACTAGTAGGGAATGAGCAGTTCTTC. V usage is TRBV4-1 and J usage is TRBJ2-1; 7 nucleotides align to TRBD2. Germline lookup yields CDR1 MGHRA and CDR2 YSYEKL. J lost 7 bases, V lost 5 bases, and 8 bases had no gene match. This CDR3 spans 14 amino acids.